The 4 T cell receptor beta chains presented below share a single source sample, sequenced in a study of cytomegalovirus exposure and HLA in healthy donors. The PCR employed 60 Vbeta primers together with 13 Jbeta primers. Generated by immunoSEQ multiplex PCR, the TCRdb table keeps only in-frame clones and is missing some. The sample carries some 100,000 clones, approximately 80% recorded once. The sequencing input was PBMCs. The receptors were gathered from a woman aged 18-35 years in good health and CMV-seronegative.

This chain connects TRBV2 to TRBJ1-5, with D possibly TRBD1 on 5 matching bases. Germline V lookup: CDR1 SNHLY, CDR2 FYNNEI. This CDR3 has 13 amino acids. Trimming removed 3 bases at V and 7 bases at J, with 10 bases between. CDR3 bases: TGTGCCAGCAGTGACCAGGGTTGGCAGCCCCAGCATTTT. This gives the protein CASSDQGWQPQHF. Together with reference TRBV2 and TRBJ1-5, the CDR3 gives the full variable domain: EPEVTQTPSHQVTQMGQEVILRCVPISNHLYFYWYRQILGQKVEFLVSFYNNEISEKSEIFDDQFSVERPDGSNFTLKIRSTKLEDSAMYFCASSDQGWQPQHFGDGTRLSIL.

This rearrangement joins TRBV7-2 to TRBJ2-7; unclear D gene. Looked up from germline, CDR1 is SGHTA and CDR2 is FQGNSA. This CDR3 region has 13 residues. V was cut by 2 bases and J by 1 base, with 6 bases left in between. The CDR3 loop is CASSLTPSYEQYF. CDR3 nucleotide sequence: TGTGCCAGCAGCTTAACTCCGTCCTACGAGCAGTACTTC.

This clone has more than one count but fewer than ten. The J gene is TRBJ2-5, the V gene TRBV6-5; D is undetermined. The germline V gene encodes CDR1 MNHEY and CDR2 SVGAGI. This CDR3 is built from 14 residues. With 2 bases removed from V and 4 bases from J, the gap between germline ends came to 11 bases. CDR3 residues: CASSYNREVETQYF. As DNA, the CDR3 is TGTGCCAGCAGTTACAATCGAGAGGTAGAGACCCAGTACTTC.

The CDR3 spells CASSIRAWRGVNTEAFF. The CDR3 nucleotides are TGTGCCAGTAGTATAAGAGCGTGGAGGGGTGTTAACACTGAAGCTTTCTTT. The rearrangement links TRBV19 to TRBJ1-1, with a weak D call TRBD1 (5 bases). This CDR3 comprises 17 residues. Germline CDR1 is LNHDA and CDR2 is SQIVND (reference sequence). The ends were cut back, 2 bases at V and 2 bases at J, with 18 bases in the middle.